The sequence of this TCR beta chain was determined in a study of blood T cell repertoires in COVID-19. After removal of 3 bases from V and 6 bases from J, the junction contained 4 bases not matched to a gene. The V gene's germline CDR1 is LGHDT and CDR2 YNNKEL (reference sequence). The CDR3 is made up of 14 amino acids. Libraries were prepared by immunoSEQ multiplex PCR; TCRdb keeps only in-frame clonotypes and omits some of them. The data show approximately 100,000 clones, around 87% seen once. The chain is built from TRBV3-1 (or the pseudogene TRBV3-2) and TRBJ1-5; 8 nucleotides align to TRBD1. The sequenced material came from peripheral blood. The sequence was obtained from a woman aged 25 to 39 with acute or convalescent COVID-19. The CDR3 nucleotides are TGTGCCAGCAGCCACGGGACAGGTAGTCAGCCCCAGCATTTT. Amino acid sequence: CASSHGTGSQPQHF.